Each of the 10 T cell receptor beta chains below was sequenced from the same sample in a study of blood T cells in healthy people across ages. PCR was performed a second time for roughly 7 to 11 cycles using a sample-barcoded 5' primer and a J-beta primer mix. TCRdb ran MiXCR on the 5' RACE reads and lists one entry per CDR3 protein. Here the sample spans 1.4 million or so distinct CDR3 sequences, less than 45% being singletons. The sample consisted of blood. The source is a woman aged 18-29 years in good health.

The chain combines TRBV12-3 or TRBV12-4 with TRBJ2-2; 16 bases are shared with TRBD2. The CDR3 covers 20 residues. J lost 5 bases, V lost 5 bases, and 14 bases had no gene match. Here the CDR3 DNA reads TGTGCCAGCAGTCTTAACCCGGGACTAGCGGGAGGGCCGTGGACCGGGGAGCTGTTTTTT. Translation gives CASSLNPGLAGGPWTGELFF.

This clonotype appeared a few times. CDR3 sequence: CASRTANTGELFF. The CDR3 bases are TGCGCCAGCAGGACTGCGAACACCGGGGAGCTGTTTTTT. The chain is built from TRBV4-3 and TRBJ2-2; no clear D. V dropped 6 bases and J dropped 0 bases, with 5 bases sitting between them. Germline-derived CDR1 and CDR2 are LGHNA and YSLEER. The CDR3 length is 13 residues.

The chain couples TRBV20-1 to TRBJ2-7; D not certain. The CDR3 extends over 12 amino acids. The germline V gene has CDR1 DFQATT and CDR2 SNEGSKA (reference sequence). V gave up 5 bases and J gave up 6 bases, with 14 bases separating them. As DNA, the CDR3 is TGCAGTGCTGCCCCCTGGGCTGCCGAGCAGTACTTC. This codes for CSAAPWAAEQYF.

This rearrangement joins TRBV27 to TRBJ2-7; weak D call: TRBD2 (6 bases). There are 15 residues in the CDR3. V lost 6 bases, J lost 7 bases, and 22 bases lay in between. Looked up from germline, CDR1 is MNHEY and CDR2 is SMNVEV (reference sequence). For the CDR3, the DNA is TGTGCCAGCAGCTACGGGGGAAGAAAGTACAATGAGCAGTACTTC. Its protein is CASSYGGRKYNEQYF.

With respect to this clonotype: This is likely a read error, given that the CDR3 carries no conserved phenylalanine or tryptophan at its end. This chain connects TRBV6-5 to TRBJ2-5; 11 positions agree with TRBD2. CDR3 length: 15 amino acids. Germline CDR1 MNHEY, CDR2 SVGAGI. The J segment lost 6 bases and the V segment lost 1 base, leaving 4 bases of the junction unmatched. CDR3 protein: CASSYYLAGGQTQYY. DNA for the CDR3: TGTGCCAGCAGTTACTACCTAGCGGGAGGACAGACCCAGTACTAC.

A few counts support this clonotype. V usage is TRBV11-2 and J usage is TRBJ2-6; D might be TRBD1 or TRBD2, each matching 5 bases. The V gene lost 0 bases and the J gene lost 0 bases, with 9 bases spanning the gap. Looked up from germline, CDR1 is SGHAT and CDR2 is FQNNGV. The CDR3 is made up of 17 amino acids. The CDR3 sequence: CASSLDQGTSGANVLTF. Written as DNA, the CDR3 is TGTGCCAGCAGCTTAGATCAAGGGACCTCTGGGGCCAACGTCCTGACTTTC.

The chain carries TRBV20-1 and TRBJ1-2, with D tentatively TRBD1 (6 bases). Germline CDR1 DFQATT, CDR2 SNEGSKA (reference sequence). Trimming pared 5 bases from V and 8 bases from J, leaving 9 bases between. This CDR3 comprises 10 residues. CDR3 nucleotide sequence: TGCAGTGCTTTCGGACAGGGCTACACCTTC. Translated, it gives CSAFGQGYTF.

This clonotype has a handful of counts. The genes are TRBV20-1 and TRBJ2-1; D tentatively fits TRBD1 or TRBD2 (5 bases each). V was cut by 5 bases and J by 7 bases, with 12 bases left in between. The length of the CDR3 is 12 residues. Germline V gene lookup returns CDR1 DFQATT and CDR2 SNEGSKA (reference sequence). CDR3 sequence: CSAYRDANEQFF. The CDR3, as DNA: TGCAGTGCTTACCGGGACGCGAATGAGCAGTTCTTC.

The CDR3 nucleotides read TGCGCCAGCAGCCAAGATGCAAGCGGGACCTACAATGAGCAGTTCTTC. This sequence encodes CASSQDASGTYNEQFF. The chain links TRBV4-3 to TRBJ2-1; 7 bases map to TRBD2. Germline assignment: CDR1 LGHNA and CDR2 YSLEER. J was trimmed by 2 bases and V by 0 bases; bases with no gene match: 4. This CDR3 region has 16 residues.

This clonotype came up a few times. The genes are TRBV20-1 and TRBJ2-1; 7 bases agree with TRBD2. V shed 4 bases and J 7 bases; nucleotides not matched to a gene: 7. The CDR3 loop spans 13 amino acids. Germline V gene data show CDR1 as DFQATT and CDR2 as SNEGSKA (reference sequence). The CDR3 DNA reads TGCAGTGCTATACACGGGACTACTAATGAGCAGTTCTTC. This codes for CSAIHGTTNEQFF.